The 7 T cell receptor beta chains below come from one sample, sequenced in a study of beta chain features in type 1 diabetes. Study-wide findings and caveats: When Type 1 diabetes patients were examined, their TCRB CDR3s proved moderately but significantly shorter in all four CD4+ subsets.

Antigens for these TCRs are unknown. Every bit of the isolated RNA underwent reverse transcription, so sequencing read expressed TCRB transcripts. Clones were read by immunoSEQ multiplex PCR, and TCRdb kept only the in-frame ones, dropping some. The table shows approximately 360,000 clones, with 10% to 15% occurring only once. The sequenced material came from naive CD4+ T cells from blood. The receptors originated from a woman in her late teens or twenties with type 1 diabetes.

This clone has a handful of counts. V usage is TRBV5-1 and J usage is TRBJ2-7, with 8 bases fitting TRBD2. This CDR3 is built from 15 residues. Trimming removed 0 bases from V and 0 bases from J; junction bases left unmatched: 2. Looked up from germline, CDR1 is SGHRS and CDR2 is YFSETQ. The CDR3 DNA is TGCGCCAGCAGCTTGGAAGCGGGGGTCTCCTACGAGCAGTACTTC. This codes for CASSLEAGVSYEQYF.

The chain recombines TRBV10-3 with TRBJ1-2; 7 nucleotides align to TRBD1. Germline trimming cut 2 bases from V and 3 bases from J; bases unmatched to any gene: 6. The CDR3 consists of 15 residues. CDR1 is ENHRY and CDR2 is SYGVKD in the germline V gene. The CDR3 region is CAISEVTGQDYGYTF. DNA of the CDR3: TGTGCCATCAGTGAGGTGACAGGGCAGGACTATGGCTACACCTTC.

This clone was observed a few times. This chain links TRBV28 with TRBJ2-1; no clear D gene. The CDR3 runs 17 residues. Trimming left V 7 bases short and J 0 bases short, with 19 bases between. Germline V gives CDR1 MDHEN, CDR2 SYDVKM. The CDR3 DNA reads as TGTGCCAGCACCTATTATCCCCATTCTCCCTCCTACAATGAGCAGTTCTTC. It is translated as CASTYYPHSPSYNEQFF.

This clone was seen only a few times. The chain recombines TRBV30 with TRBJ2-1; D gene unclear. Germline V gene sequence: CDR1 GTSNPN, CDR2 SVGIG (reference sequence). The CDR3 has 13 amino acids. Trimming cost V 1 base and J 2 bases, with 6 bases left between them. The CDR3 bases are TGTGCCTGGAGTGAACAAACCTACAATGAGCAGTTCTTC. It codes for CAWSEQTYNEQFF.

The chain carries TRBV10-3 and TRBJ1-3; no reliable D call. The CDR3 covers 14 residues. CDR1 and CDR2 from the germline V gene are ENHRY and SYGVKD. Trimming removed 10 bases from V and 0 bases from J, with 13 bases in between. The CDR3, as DNA: TGTGCCACAGCGGACGACTCCTCTGGAAACACCATATATTTT. Residues: CATADDSSGNTIYF.

This chain links TRBV5-1 with TRBJ2-1; 8 bases agree with TRBD1. Germline V gene lookup returns CDR1 SGHRS and CDR2 YFSETQ. V trimming: 4 bases; J trimming: 4 bases; junction bases outside the gene matches: 7. The CDR3 runs to 15 residues. CDR3 residues: CASSPRTGSYNEQFF. The CDR3 coding sequence is TGCGCCAGCAGCCCCCGGACAGGGTCTTACAATGAGCAGTTCTTC. The full variable domain, completed using reference TRBV5-1 and TRBJ2-1, is KAGVTQTPRYLIKTRGQQVTLSCSPISGHRSVSWYQQTPGQGLQFLFEYFSETQRNKGNFPGRFSGRQFSNSRSEMNVSTLELGDSALYLCASSPRTGSYNEQFFGPGTRLTVL.

This clone was observed a few times. The CDR3 nucleotides are TGTGCCAGCAGCCCGACGGGACAGGGAAATTCACCCCTCCACTTT. Its protein is CASSPTGQGNSPLHF. The chain is built from TRBV7-8 and TRBJ1-6; 9 nucleotides agree with TRBD1. Per the germline V gene, CDR1 is SGHVS and CDR2 is FQNEAQ. This CDR3 is 15 amino acids long. Trimming cost V 5 bases and J 7 bases; bases outside gene matches: 6. The whole variable domain, remainder taken from reference TRBV7-8 and TRBJ1-6, is GAGVSQSPRYKVAKRGQDVALRCDPISGHVSLFWYQQALGQGPEFLTYFQNEAQLDKSGLPSDRFFAERPEGSVSTLKIQRTQQEDSAVYLCASSPTGQGNSPLHFGNGTRLTVT.